Given below is one T cell receptor (beta chain) in context. The target antigen is unknown. Method: immunoSEQ multiplex PCR; TCRdb's copy keeps in-frame clones and lacks some. This sample has approximately 190,000 clones, with 90% to 95% found just once. Pooled in the analysis were second doses at about 4 or about 12 weeks. Germline CDR1 SGHTA, CDR2 FQGNSA. Trimming pared 2 bases from V and 4 bases from J, leaving 8 bases between. The CDR3 is made up of 13 amino acids. The data originate from a study of T cell responses to AZD1222 COVID-19 vaccine. Whole-study results and caveats: Repertoire sampling happened only post peak T cell response. In the spike-specific TCR repertoire, nearly half reportedly target unmutated variant regions. Donors skewed white British and female; clonal diversity was possibly underestimated.

The sequence derives from an adult who received the AZD1222 COVID-19 vaccine. The chain couples TRBV7-2 to TRBJ2-5; no firm D call. The starting material was peripheral blood, obtained 28 days after the second AZD1222 dose. Here the CDR3 DNA reads TGTGCCAGCAGCTTATCTCACCCAGAGACCCAGTACTTC. Translated, it gives CASSLSHPETQYF.